Listed below are T cell receptor beta chains from one sample, sequenced in a study of monozygotic twins with inflammatory bowel disease. No DNA is given; TCRdb re-called the 5' RACE reads and lists each CDR3 protein once. The listing contains some 330,000 distinct CDR3 sequences. The sequenced sample was blood. Source of these receptors: a human donor with ulcerative colitis or Crohn's disease, or a healthy co-twin of an affected twin (not recorded which). Each CDR3 is given with its conserved first and last residue.

v_call	cdr3_length	j_call	cdr3_aa
TRBV18	18	TRBJ1-1	CASSLKASGQGLNTEAFF
TRBV20-1	14	TRBJ1-1	CSARDAGQGRRAFF
TRBV29-1	16	TRBJ2-1	CSSRGRLAGVYNEQFF
TRBV6-2/TRBV6-3	15	TRBJ2-7	CASKVGTAHSYEQYF
TRBV6-5	13	TRBJ2-7	CASSYRGRYEQYF
TRBV4-3	16	TRBJ2-5	CASSQTTLRSTETQYF
TRBV7-9	16	TRBJ2-2	CASSLNSGQSTGELFF
TRBV25-1	16	TRBJ1-3	CASSVSRGSSGNTIYF
TRBV11-3	14	TRBJ1-6	CASSSGIYNSPLHF
TRBV10-3	13	TRBJ2-2	CAISVPGPGELFF
TRBV20-1	12	TRBJ2-1	CSARGGVNEQFF
TRBV6-1	14	TRBJ2-1	CASNTGGFYNEQFF
TRBV20-1	15	TRBJ2-2	CSAWERTGDTGELFF
TRBV12-3/TRBV12-4	11	TRBJ2-4	CAGQSGGIQYF
TRBV11-2	18	TRBJ2-5	CASSFRGAGGRTQETQYF
TRBV6-2/TRBV6-3	13	TRBJ1-5	CASSYGEFVAQHF
TRBV18	17	TRBJ1-3	CASSPPYGTDAGNTIYF
TRBV7-6	14	TRBJ2-1	CASSGDPSYNEQFF
TRBV28	16	TRBJ1-5	CASTPPRGASNQPQHF
TRBV5-1	14	TRBJ2-5	CASSPTGRPETQYF
TRBV20-1	15	TRBJ1-3	CSASIQGHARDTIYF
TRBV19	14	TRBJ2-7	CASSEGLAGNEQYF
TRBV6-1	13	TRBJ2-7	CASSEAWSYEQYF
TRBV7-9	14	TRBJ2-7	CASSLSQASYEQYF
TRBV25-1	14	TRBJ2-7	CASSESYRTYEQYF
TRBV7-2	17	TRBJ1-1	CASSLRHGTGRYTEAFF
TRBV29-1	15	TRBJ2-5	CSVPRPGTVRETQYF
TRBV5-1	15	TRBJ2-1	CASSSKTVSYNEQFF
TRBV12-3/TRBV12-4	15	TRBJ1-5	CASSFDRTSNQPQHF
TRBV5-1	15	TRBJ2-1	CASRTSGGDFGEQFF
TRBV4-3	16	TRBJ2-7	CASSRDTSGNTYEQYF
TRBV20-1	15	TRBJ2-1	CSARDQVLAINEQFF
TRBV7-9	12	TRBJ1-5	CASSLAKQPQHF
TRBV5-1	14	TRBJ2-1	CASSFQGVNNEQFF
TRBV19	13	TRBJ1-5	CASSIGGAQPQHF
TRBV28	15	TRBJ2-4	CASSSGVGAKNIQYF
TRBV7-2	15	TRBJ2-7	CASSLAQGAPHEQYF
TRBV28	14	TRBJ2-3	CATLAGTSTDTQYF
TRBV5-1	17	TRBJ2-5	CASSPTRSGSNQETQYF
TRBV7-2	12	TRBJ2-5	CASSLAIRDTNF
TRBV4-3	16	TRBJ2-2	CASSQEATRHTGELFF
TRBV5-1	14	TRBJ1-2	CASSLGQGLTGYTF
TRBV29-1	15	TRBJ2-2	CSVLGGSSNTGELFF
TRBV11-1	18	TRBJ1-5	CASSLGGTWLAGDQPQHF
TRBV29-1	13	TRBJ2-7	CSVAYSLVYEQYF
TRBV29-1	14	TRBJ1-1	CSVEVATDNTEAFF